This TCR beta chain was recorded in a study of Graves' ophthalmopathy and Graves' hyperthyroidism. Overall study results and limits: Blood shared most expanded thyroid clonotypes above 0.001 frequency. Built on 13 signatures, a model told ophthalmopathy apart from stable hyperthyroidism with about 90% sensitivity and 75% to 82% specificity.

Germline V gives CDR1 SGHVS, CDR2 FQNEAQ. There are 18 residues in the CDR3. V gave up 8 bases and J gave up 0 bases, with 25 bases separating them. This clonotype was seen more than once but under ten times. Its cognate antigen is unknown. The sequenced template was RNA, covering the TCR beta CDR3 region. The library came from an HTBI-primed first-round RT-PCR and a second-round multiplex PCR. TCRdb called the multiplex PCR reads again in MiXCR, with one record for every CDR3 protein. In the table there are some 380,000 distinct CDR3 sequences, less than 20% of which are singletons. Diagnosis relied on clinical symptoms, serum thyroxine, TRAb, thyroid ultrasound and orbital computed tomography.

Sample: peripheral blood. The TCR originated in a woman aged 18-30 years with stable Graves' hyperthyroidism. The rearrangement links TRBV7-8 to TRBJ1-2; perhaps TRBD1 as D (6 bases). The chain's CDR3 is CASPWGGGGPSANYGYTF. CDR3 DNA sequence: TGTGCCAGCCCTTGGGGGGGCGGGGGCCCATCGGCTAACTATGGCTACACCTTC. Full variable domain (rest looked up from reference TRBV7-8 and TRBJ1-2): GAGVSQSPRYKVAKRGQDVALRCDPISGHVSLFWYQQALGQGPEFLTYFQNEAQLDKSGLPSDRFFAERPEGSVSTLKIQRTQQEDSAVYLCASPWGGGGPSANYGYTFGSGTRLTVV.